A selection of T cell receptor beta chains follows, all from one sample in a study of blood T cell repertoires in COVID-19. Only in-frame clones appear in the TCRdb table, and some are missing; sequencing was by immunoSEQ multiplex PCR. The sample includes roughly 99,000 clones, 88% of them seen just once. Sequencing input: peripheral blood. The source of these receptors is a man aged 50 to 60 with COVID-19, enrolled during active disease. CDR3s include the opening cysteine and the closing phenylalanine or tryptophan. Each record gives: clone size, V gene, D gene, J gene, CDR3 DNA, CDR3 protein. The D gene is left open where the match is weak. Clone sizes are given selectively: once, few, many, or a class where the clone is expanded.

>-|TRBV15|TRBD2|TRBJ2-5
TGTGCCACCAGCTCAGGCCGGGGGGCGGGGGGCCGGGAGACCCAGTACTTC
CATSSGRGAGGRETQYF
>once|TRBV19|-|TRBJ1-2
TGTGCCAGTAGGACAGGACTCTATGGCTACACCTTC
CASRTGLYGYTF
>-|TRBV6-2/TRBV6-3|TRBD1|TRBJ2-1
TGTGCCAGCAGTTTTACAGGGGCGCGCTCCTACAATGAGCAGTTCTTC
CASSFTGARSYNEQFF
>-|TRBV28|TRBD1|TRBJ1-6
TGTGCCAGCAGTCTCCTGGACAGGGAACTCTCACCCCTCCACTTT
CASSLLDRELSPLHF
>-|TRBV6-5|-|TRBJ2-3
TGTGCCAGCAGCGGGGGTACTAGCACAGATACGCAGTATTTT
CASSGGTSTDTQYF
>-|TRBV10-3|TRBD1|TRBJ1-2
TGTGCCATCAGTGATAATCTGGGACAGGTACGAGCGGGCTATGGCTACACCTTC
CAISDNLGQVRAGYGYTF
>-|TRBV10-3|-|TRBJ1-1
TGTGCCATCAGTGCGGAGTTAACTATGAACACTGAAGCTTTCTTT
CAISAELTMNTEAFF
>-|TRBV6-4|-|TRBJ2-3
TGTGCCAGCACCGGGGGGACAATTGAGCAGTATTTT
CASTGGTIEQYF
>-|TRBV25-1|-|TRBJ1-2
TGTGCCAGCAGTGAATTGGGGGGTTGGGGCTACACCTTC
CASSELGGWGYTF
>-|TRBV3-1/TRBV3-2|-|TRBJ1-1
TGTGCCAGCAGCCCTGGGGGGTCGGAGGGCGCTGAAGCTTTCTTT
CASSPGGSEGAEAFF
>-|TRBV15|-|TRBJ2-5
TGTGCCACCAGTAGGGGATCCGGGCCTCAAGAGACCCAGTACTTC
CATSRGSGPQETQYF
>-|TRBV30|-|TRBJ2-3
TGTGCCTGGAGTGTAATGTACTCAGATACGCAGTATTTT
CAWSVMYSDTQYF
>once|TRBV5-1|-|TRBJ1-6
TGCGCCAGCCGCATTGGGGGGAGCTCCTATAATTCACCCCTCCACTTT
CASRIGGSSYNSPLHF